The T cell receptor beta chain under discussion was sequenced for a study of OX40 agonist ivuxolimab in advanced cancers. About the study as a whole: Ivuxolimab was a fully human IgG2 agonistic monoclonal antibody targeting the costimulatory receptor OX40 (CD134). Intravenous ivuxolimab was administered to patients every 2 weeks at six dose levels: 0.01, 0.1, 0.3, 1.5, 3 and 10 mg/kg. Of the approximately 54 dose-escalation patients, hepatocellular carcinoma was present in around 19, melanoma in roughly 15, renal cell carcinoma in 9 and head and neck cancer in 9. A male proportion of around 80% and a mean age of around 60 years, ranging from 23 to 79, were recorded for the dose-escalation cohort. Patients were allowed to have had prior anti-PD-1, anti-PD-L1 or anti-CTLA-4 therapy, and 40% of the dose-escalation patients had been treated with checkpoint inhibitors. Partial responses occurred in three dose-escalation patients, of whom one had hepatocellular carcinoma and two had cutaneous melanoma. Peripheral TCRbeta sequencing was intended to test whether TCR sequence diversity was altered and clonal T-cell expansion was caused by ivuxolimab. The paper covers the monotherapy dose-escalation part of the phase I ivuxolimab trial, which included N of about 56 patients. Overall study results and their limits: Low levels of normalized T-cell clonal expansion were also seen in some patients who did not respond. In partial responders in the 0.1-3.0 mg/kg groups, normalized peripheral clonal expansion was found to be among the lowest, especially among CD8+ T cells. After ivuxolimab, expanded clones were on average more numerous among CD8+ T cells than among CD4+ T cells. At doses of 0.1 to 3.0 mg/kg, clonal expansion of both CD4+ and CD8+ blood T cells was observed from baseline to week 6. The antigen specificity of the clonally expanded peripheral T cells was not determined.

Trimming costs V 4 bases and J 3 bases, and their ends lie 8 bases apart. CDR1 is given as MNHEY and CDR2 as SMNVEV, both from the germline V gene (reference sequence). The CDR3 measures 13 amino acids from cysteine to phenylalanine. Just the 39-base CDR3 DNA is kept, in frame starting at base 1. Genomic DNA was extracted from sorted cells for sequencing of the TCRbeta CDR3 region. The immunoSEQ Assay was used for sequencing of TCRbeta CDR3 regions. Entries here come from immuneACCESS through TCRdb and include only in-frame sequences with V and J called. Some clones fail to appear in such tables; in the studies checked, an unresolved V gene covers under half of the shortfall, and the cause of the remainder is unknown. The table for this sample lists 95,000 to 150,000 clones; 85% to 95% of them were counted only once. The top ten clonotypes cover 0.15% to 0.19% of the sample. Patients with autoimmune disease history or receiving systemic immunosuppression were excluded from the trial. In every dose cohort, peripheral blood was drawn for TCR sequencing at baseline, cycle 4 day 1, and cycle 7 day 1. The samples were drawn from a first-in-human, open-label, multicenter phase I dose-escalation trial of ivuxolimab. Adults with locally advanced or metastatic melanoma, renal cell, hepatocellular, or head and neck squamous cell carcinoma were enrolled in the trial. Before TCR sequencing, CD4+ and CD8+ T cells were separately sorted from peripheral blood.

As concerns this clone: Its cognate antigen has yet to be identified. No qualities accompany the bases; no much larger clone lies one base away.

This specimen was CD4+ or CD8+ T cells sorted from blood, taken in a trial of the OX40 agonist ivuxolimab. Recombination linked TRBV27 to TRBJ2-3; TRBD2 could be the D gene, as 6 bases match. The receptor was isolated from an adult with an advanced solid tumor such as melanoma, head and neck, liver or kidney cancer. The CDR3 region: CASSWDLTDTQYF. The sequenced DNA is TGTGCCAGCAGTTGGGACTTGACAGATACGCAGTATTTT.